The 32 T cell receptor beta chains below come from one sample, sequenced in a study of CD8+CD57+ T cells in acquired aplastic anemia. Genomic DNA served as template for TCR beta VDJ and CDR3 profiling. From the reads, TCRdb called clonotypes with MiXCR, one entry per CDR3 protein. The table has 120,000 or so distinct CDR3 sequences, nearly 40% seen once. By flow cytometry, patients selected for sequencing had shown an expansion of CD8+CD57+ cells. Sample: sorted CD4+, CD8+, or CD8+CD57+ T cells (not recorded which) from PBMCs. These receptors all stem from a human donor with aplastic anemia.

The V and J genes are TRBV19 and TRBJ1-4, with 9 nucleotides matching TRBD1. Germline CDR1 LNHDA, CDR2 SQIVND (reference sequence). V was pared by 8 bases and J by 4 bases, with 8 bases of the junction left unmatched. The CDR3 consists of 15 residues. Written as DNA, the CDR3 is TGTGCCAGTTCGACCGGGACAGGGAATAATGAAAAACTGTTTTTT. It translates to CASSTGTGNNEKLFF.

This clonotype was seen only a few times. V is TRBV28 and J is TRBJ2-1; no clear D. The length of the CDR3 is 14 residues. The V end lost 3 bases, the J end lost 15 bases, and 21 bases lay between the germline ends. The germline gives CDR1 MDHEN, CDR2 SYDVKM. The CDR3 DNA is TGTGCCAGCAGTTTTAGGCAGGCCCCGGCACTACTGTTCTTC. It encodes CASSFRQAPALLFF.

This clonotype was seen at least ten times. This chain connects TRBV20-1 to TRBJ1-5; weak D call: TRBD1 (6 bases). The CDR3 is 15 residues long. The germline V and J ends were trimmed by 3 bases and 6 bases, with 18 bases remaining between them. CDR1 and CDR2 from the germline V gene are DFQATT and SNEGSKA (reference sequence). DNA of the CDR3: TGCAGTGCTAGTTCTACAGGGAGCGGAGGTCAGCCCCAGCATTTT. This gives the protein CSASSTGSGGQPQHF.

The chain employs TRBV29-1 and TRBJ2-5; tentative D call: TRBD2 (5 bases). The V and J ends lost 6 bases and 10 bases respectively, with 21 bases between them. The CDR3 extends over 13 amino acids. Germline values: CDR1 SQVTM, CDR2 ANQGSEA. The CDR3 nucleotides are TGCAGCGTCGCCCAAAAGACGGAGGCCCACCAGTACTTC. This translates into CSVAQKTEAHQYF.

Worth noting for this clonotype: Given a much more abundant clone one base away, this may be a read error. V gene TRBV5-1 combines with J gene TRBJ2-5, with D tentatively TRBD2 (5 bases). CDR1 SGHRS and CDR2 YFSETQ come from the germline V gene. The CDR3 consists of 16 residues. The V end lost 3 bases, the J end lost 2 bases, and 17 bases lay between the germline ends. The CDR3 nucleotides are TGCGCCAGCAGCTCGGCCCCCCTGGGGAGACAAGAGACCCAGTACTTC. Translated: CASSSAPLGRQETQYF.

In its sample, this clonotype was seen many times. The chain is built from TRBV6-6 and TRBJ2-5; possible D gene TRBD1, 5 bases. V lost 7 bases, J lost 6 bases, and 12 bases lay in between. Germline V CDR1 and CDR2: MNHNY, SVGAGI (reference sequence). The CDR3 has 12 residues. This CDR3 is CASNRRVKTQYF. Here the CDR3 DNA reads TGTGCCAGCAACCGCAGGGTTAAGACCCAGTACTTC.

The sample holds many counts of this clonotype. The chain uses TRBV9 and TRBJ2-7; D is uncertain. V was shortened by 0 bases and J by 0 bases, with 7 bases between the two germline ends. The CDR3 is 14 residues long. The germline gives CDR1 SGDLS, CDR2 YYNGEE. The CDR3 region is CASSVGSDSYEQYF. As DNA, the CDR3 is TGTGCCAGCAGCGTAGGATCCGACTCCTACGAGCAGTACTTC.

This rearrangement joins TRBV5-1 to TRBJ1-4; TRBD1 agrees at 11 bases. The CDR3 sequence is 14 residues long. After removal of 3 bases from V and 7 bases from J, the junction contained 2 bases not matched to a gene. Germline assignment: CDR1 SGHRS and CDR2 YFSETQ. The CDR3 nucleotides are TGCGCCAGCAGCTGGGGACAGGGGGGTGAAAAACTGTTTTTT. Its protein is CASSWGQGGEKLFF.

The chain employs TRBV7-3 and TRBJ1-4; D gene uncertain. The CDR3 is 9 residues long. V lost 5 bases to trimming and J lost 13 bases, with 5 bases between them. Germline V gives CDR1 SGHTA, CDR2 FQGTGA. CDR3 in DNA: TGTGCCAGCAGCGAAGGACTGTTTTTT. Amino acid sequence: CASSEGLFF.

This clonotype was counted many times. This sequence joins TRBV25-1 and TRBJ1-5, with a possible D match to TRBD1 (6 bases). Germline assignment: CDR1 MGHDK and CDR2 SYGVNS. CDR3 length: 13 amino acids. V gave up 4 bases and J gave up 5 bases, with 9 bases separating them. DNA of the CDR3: TGTGCCAGCAGTGCCCAGGGGCATCAGCCCCAGCATTTT. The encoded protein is CASSAQGHQPQHF.

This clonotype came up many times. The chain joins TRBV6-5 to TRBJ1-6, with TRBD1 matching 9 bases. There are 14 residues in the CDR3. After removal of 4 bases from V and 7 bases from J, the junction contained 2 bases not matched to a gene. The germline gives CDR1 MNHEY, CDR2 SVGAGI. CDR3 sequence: CASSSGTGNSPLHF. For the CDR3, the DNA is TGTGCCAGCAGTTCCGGGACAGGGAATTCACCCCTCCACTTT.

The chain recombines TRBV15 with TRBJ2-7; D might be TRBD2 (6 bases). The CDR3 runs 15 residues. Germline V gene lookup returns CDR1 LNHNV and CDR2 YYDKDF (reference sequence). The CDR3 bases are TGTGCCATCAGCAGAGATCTGGCAGAGGGGAGGGAGCAGTACGTC. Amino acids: CAISRDLAEGREQYV.

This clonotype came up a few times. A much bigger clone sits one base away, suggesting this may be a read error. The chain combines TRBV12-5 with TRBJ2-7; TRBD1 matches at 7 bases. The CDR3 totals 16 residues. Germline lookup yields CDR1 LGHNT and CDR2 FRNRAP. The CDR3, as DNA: TGTGCTAGTGGTTTGGCGTCCGGGACAGAGCCCTACGGGCAGTACGTC. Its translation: CASGLASGTEPYGQYV.

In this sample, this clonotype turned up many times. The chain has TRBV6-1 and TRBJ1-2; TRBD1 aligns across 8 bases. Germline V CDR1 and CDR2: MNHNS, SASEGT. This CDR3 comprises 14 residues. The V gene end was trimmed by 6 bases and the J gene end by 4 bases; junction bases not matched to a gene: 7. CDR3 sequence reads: CASSHLGTGYGYTF. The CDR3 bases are TGTGCCAGCAGCCACCTCGGGACAGGCTATGGCTACACCTTC.

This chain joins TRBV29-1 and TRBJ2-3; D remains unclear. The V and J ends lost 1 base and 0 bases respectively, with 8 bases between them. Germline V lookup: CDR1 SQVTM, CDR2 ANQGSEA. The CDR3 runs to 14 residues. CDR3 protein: CSVEALTSTDTQYF. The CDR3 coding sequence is TGCAGCGTTGAAGCGTTGACTAGCACAGATACGCAGTATTTT.

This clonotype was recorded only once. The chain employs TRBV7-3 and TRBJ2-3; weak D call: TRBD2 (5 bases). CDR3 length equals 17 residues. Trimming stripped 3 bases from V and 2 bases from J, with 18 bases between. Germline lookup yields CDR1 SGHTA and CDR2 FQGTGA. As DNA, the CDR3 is TGTGCCAGCAGCTTCTCGTTTTCGGGGTTCTCCACAGATACGCAGTATTTT. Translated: CASSFSFSGFSTDTQYF.

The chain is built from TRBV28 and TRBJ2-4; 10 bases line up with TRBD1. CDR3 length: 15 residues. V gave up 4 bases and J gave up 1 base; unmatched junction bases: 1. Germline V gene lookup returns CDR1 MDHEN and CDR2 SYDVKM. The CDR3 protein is CASSWGQGAKNIQYF. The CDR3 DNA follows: TGTGCCAGCAGTTGGGGACAGGGGGCCAAAAACATTCAGTACTTC.

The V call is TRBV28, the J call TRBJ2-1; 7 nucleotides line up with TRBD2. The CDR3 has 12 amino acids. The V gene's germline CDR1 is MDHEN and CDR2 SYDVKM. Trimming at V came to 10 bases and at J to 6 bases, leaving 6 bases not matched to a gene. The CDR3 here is CATGGLVNEQFF. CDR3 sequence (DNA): TGTGCCACCGGGGGGTTGGTCAATGAGCAGTTCTTC.

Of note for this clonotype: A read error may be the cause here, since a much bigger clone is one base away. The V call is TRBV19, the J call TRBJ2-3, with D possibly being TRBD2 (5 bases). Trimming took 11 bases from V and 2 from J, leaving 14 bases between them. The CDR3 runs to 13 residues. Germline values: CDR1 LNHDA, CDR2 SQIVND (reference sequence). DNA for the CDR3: TGTGCCTGTACGCGGAGGTCCACAGATACGCAGTATTTT. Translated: CACTRRSTDTQYF.

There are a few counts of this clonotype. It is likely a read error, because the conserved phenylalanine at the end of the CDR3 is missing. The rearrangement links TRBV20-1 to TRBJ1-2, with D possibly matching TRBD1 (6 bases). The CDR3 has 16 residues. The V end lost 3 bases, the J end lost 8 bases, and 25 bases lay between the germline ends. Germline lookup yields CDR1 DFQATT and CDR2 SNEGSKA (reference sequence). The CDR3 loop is CSASDIPRGAYDGYTL. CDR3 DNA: TGCAGTGCTAGTGATATCCCTCGGGGGGCATATGACGGCTACACCCTC.

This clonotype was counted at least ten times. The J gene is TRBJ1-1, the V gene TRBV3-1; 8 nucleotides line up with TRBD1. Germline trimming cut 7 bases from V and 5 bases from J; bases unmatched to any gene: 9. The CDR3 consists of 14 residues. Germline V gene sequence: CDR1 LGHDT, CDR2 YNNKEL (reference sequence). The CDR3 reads CASNDRGRGTEAFF. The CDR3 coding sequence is TGTGCCAGCAACGACAGGGGACGTGGGACTGAAGCTTTCTTT.

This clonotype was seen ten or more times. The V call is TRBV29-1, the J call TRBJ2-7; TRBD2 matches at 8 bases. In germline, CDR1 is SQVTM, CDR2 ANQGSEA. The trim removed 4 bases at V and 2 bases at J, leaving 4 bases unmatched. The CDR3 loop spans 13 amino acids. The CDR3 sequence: CSVGLAGTYEQYF. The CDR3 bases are TGCAGCGTTGGGTTAGCGGGGACCTACGAGCAGTACTTC.

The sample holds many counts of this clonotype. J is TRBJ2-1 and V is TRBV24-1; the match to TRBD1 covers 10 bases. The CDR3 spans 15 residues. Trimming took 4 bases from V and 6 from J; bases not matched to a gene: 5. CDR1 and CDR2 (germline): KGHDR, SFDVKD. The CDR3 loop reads CATSDTRDRGNEQFF. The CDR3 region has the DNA TGTGCCACCAGTGACACCCGGGACAGGGGCAATGAGCAGTTCTTC.

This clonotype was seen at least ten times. CDR3 sequence (DNA): TGTGCCAGCAGGGCTAGGGGAGGGGACACTGAAGCTTTCTTT. It codes for CASRARGGDTEAFF. The chain carries TRBV2 and TRBJ1-1, with D possibly TRBD1 on 5 matching bases. From germline, CDR1 is SNHLY and CDR2 FYNNEI. The CDR3 is 14 amino acids. Trimming took 6 bases from V and 3 from J, leaving 14 bases between them. Full variable domain (rest looked up from reference TRBV2 and TRBJ1-1): EPEVTQTPSHQVTQMGQEVILRCVPISNHLYFYWYRQILGQKVEFLVSFYNNEISEKSEIFDDQFSVERPDGSNFTLKIRSTKLEDSAMYFCASRARGGDTEAFFGQGTRLTVV.

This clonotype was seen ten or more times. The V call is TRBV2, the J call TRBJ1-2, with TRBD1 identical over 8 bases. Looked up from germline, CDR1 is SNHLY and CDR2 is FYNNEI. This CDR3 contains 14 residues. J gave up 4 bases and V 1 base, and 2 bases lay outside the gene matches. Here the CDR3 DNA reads TGTGCCAGCAGTGAAGGGACAGGGAGCTATGGCTACACCTTC. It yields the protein CASSEGTGSYGYTF.

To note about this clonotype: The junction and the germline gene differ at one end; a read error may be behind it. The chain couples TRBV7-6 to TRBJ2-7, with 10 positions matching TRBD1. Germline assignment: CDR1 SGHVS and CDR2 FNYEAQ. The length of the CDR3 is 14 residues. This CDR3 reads CASSQPGQGYERYF. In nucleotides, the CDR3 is TGTGCCAGCAGCCAACCGGGACAGGGGTACGAGCGGTACTTC.

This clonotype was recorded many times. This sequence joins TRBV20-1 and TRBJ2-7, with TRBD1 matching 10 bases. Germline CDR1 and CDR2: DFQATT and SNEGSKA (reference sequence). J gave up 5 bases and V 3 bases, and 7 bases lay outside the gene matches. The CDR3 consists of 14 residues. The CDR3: CSARKLTGGDEQYF. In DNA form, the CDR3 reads TGCAGTGCTAGGAAGCTGACAGGGGGCGACGAGCAGTACTTC.

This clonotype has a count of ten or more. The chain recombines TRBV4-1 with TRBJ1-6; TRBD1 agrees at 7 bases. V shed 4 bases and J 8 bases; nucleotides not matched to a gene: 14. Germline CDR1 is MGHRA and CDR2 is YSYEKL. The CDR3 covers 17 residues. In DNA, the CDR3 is TGCGCCAGCAGCCGGATATCCGGGACAGCGACGGATTCACCCCTCCACTTT. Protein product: CASSRISGTATDSPLHF.

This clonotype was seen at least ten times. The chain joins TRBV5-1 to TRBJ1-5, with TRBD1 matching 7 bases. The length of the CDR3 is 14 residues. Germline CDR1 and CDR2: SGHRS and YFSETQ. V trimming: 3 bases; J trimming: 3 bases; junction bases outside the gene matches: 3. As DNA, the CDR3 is TGCGCCAGCAGCTCGGGACAGCTCAATCAGCCCCAGCATTTT. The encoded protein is CASSSGQLNQPQHF. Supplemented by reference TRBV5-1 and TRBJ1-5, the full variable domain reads KAGVTQTPRYLIKTRGQQVTLSCSPISGHRSVSWYQQTPGQGLQFLFEYFSETQRNKGNFPGRFSGRQFSNSRSEMNVSTLELGDSALYLCASSSGQLNQPQHFGDGTRLSIL.

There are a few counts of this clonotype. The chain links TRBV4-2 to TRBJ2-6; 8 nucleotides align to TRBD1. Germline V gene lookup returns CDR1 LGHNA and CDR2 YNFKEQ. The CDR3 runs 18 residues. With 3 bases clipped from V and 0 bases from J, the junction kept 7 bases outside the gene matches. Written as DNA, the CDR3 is TGTGCCAGCAGCCACGGACAGGGCCACCTCTCTGGGGCCAACGTCCTGACTTTC. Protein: CASSHGQGHLSGANVLTF.

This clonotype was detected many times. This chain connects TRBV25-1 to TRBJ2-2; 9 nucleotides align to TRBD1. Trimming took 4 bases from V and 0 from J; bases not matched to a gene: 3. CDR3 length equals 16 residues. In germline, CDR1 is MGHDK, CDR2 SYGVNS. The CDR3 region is CASSATGGSNTGELFF. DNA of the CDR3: TGTGCCAGCAGTGCAACAGGGGGCTCGAACACCGGGGAGCTGTTTTTT.

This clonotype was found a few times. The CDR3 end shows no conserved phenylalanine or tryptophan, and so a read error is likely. For the CDR3, the DNA is TGTGCCAGCAGCTCTGCTTTGGACAATCAGCCCCAGCATTCT. It encodes CASSSALDNQPQHS. V gene TRBV5-6 combines with J gene TRBJ1-5, with unresolved D. This CDR3 is 14 amino acids long. V was pared by 3 bases and J by 3 bases, with 10 bases between. Germline V lookup: CDR1 SGHDT, CDR2 YYEEEE.